Following are 30 T cell receptor beta chains from one sample sequenced in a study of T-cell memory formation after mild COVID-19. TCRdb independently ran MiXCR on the 5' RACE reads; one entry per CDR3 protein. The table includes a few hundred thousand distinct CDR3 sequences, 25% to 30% detected once. Source material: PBMCs or a T cell subset sorted from them (not recorded which). The source of these receptors is an adult woman who had mild COVID-19 (a few samples of this study predate the infection). Cell type and time point are not known.

A few counts support this clonotype. This chain connects TRBV20-1 to TRBJ2-1, with 8 bases identical to TRBD1. V lost 0 bases and J lost 3; bases outside the gene matches: 7. The CDR3 has 16 residues. CDR1 DFQATT and CDR2 SNEGSKA come from the germline V gene (reference sequence). CDR3 region: CSARDPPGQVYNEQFF. Here the CDR3 DNA reads TGCAGTGCTAGAGATCCTCCGGGACAGGTCTACAATGAGCAGTTCTTC.

This clonotype was found a few times. The V gene is TRBV15, the J gene TRBJ2-7, with D maybe TRBD1 (6 bases). Germline V gene data show CDR1 as LNHNV and CDR2 as YYDKDF (reference sequence). This CDR3 is built from 14 residues. The V end was cut by 5 bases, the J end by 1 base, with 12 bases between. The CDR3 sequence is CATSFRGSSYEQYF. DNA of the CDR3: TGTGCCACCAGCTTCAGGGGTTCGTCCTACGAGCAGTACTTC. Supplemented by reference TRBV15 and TRBJ2-7, the full variable domain reads DAMVIQNPRYQVTQFGKPVTLSCSQTLNHNVMYWYQQKSSQAPKLLFHYYDKDFNNEADTPDNFQSRRPNTSFCFLDIRSPGLGDTAMYLCATSFRGSSYEQYFGPGTRLTVT.

This clonotype turned up a few times. The V call is TRBV7-9, the J call TRBJ2-1, with 9 positions matching TRBD2. The CDR3 is 21 residues long. The ends lost 1 base at V and 0 bases at J; junction bases unmatched: 16. Germline assignment: CDR1 SEHNR and CDR2 FQNEAQ (reference sequence). In DNA form, the CDR3 reads TGTGCCAGCAGCTTAGGTATGGCTAGCGGGACCTCGTGGAGCTCCTACAATGAGCAGTTCTTC. As protein: CASSLGMASGTSWSSYNEQFF.

V gene TRBV7-9 combines with J gene TRBJ2-1; no clear D. The CDR3 sequence is 16 residues long. Trimming cost V 5 bases and J 3 bases, with 17 bases left between them. Germline V CDR1 and CDR2: SEHNR, FQNEAQ (reference sequence). CDR3 DNA sequence: TGTGCCAGCAGCCCCTCGGGCGTATTAGGCTACAATGAGCAGTTCTTC. This translates into CASSPSGVLGYNEQFF.

This clonotype was counted a few times. As DNA, the CDR3 is TGTGCCATCAAGGTACTAGCGACAGATACGCAGTATTTT. Translation gives CAIKVLATDTQYF. The chain uses TRBV10-3 and TRBJ2-3; 7 bases fit TRBD2. CDR3 length: 13 amino acids. After removal of 7 bases from V and 3 bases from J, the junction contained 4 bases not matched to a gene. Germline V gene data show CDR1 as ENHRY and CDR2 as SYGVKD.

The chain has TRBV9 and TRBJ2-1; 9 bases line up with TRBD1. J lost 10 bases, V lost 3 bases, and 26 bases had no gene match. The CDR3 spans 20 residues. Germline V gene sequence: CDR1 SGDLS, CDR2 YYNGEE. CDR3 in DNA: TGTGCCAGCAGCGCCAATACCGGGACAGGGACAATGATGGACCCATTGGAGCAGTTCTTC. Encoded protein: CASSANTGTGTMMDPLEQFF.

There are a few counts of this clonotype. V gene TRBV4-3 combines with J gene TRBJ2-7; a possible D gene is TRBD2 (5 bases). Trimming cost V 2 bases and J 0 bases, with 11 bases left between them. The CDR3 spans 15 residues. Germline values: CDR1 LGHNA, CDR2 YSLEER. The CDR3 spells CASSQSHGLSYEQYF. CDR3 DNA sequence: TGCGCCAGCAGCCAAAGCCATGGACTCTCCTACGAGCAGTACTTC.

This clonotype came up a few times. This chain uses TRBV20-1 with TRBJ1-3; D uncertain. The CDR3 is 13 residues long. Trimming cost V 6 bases and J 1 base, with 10 bases left between them. Germline CDR1 DFQATT, CDR2 SNEGSKA (reference sequence). For the CDR3, the DNA is TGCAGTGCCAGGATGGGATCTGGAAACACCATATATTTT. It yields the protein CSARMGSGNTIYF.

This clonotype was detected ten times or more. This sequence joins TRBV10-3 and TRBJ2-1; 13 nucleotides match TRBD2. The CDR3 runs to 14 residues. Germline values: CDR1 ENHRY, CDR2 SYGVKD. The ends lost 3 bases at V and 12 bases at J; junction bases unmatched: 5. The chain's CDR3 is CAISELAGGRGQFF. As DNA, the CDR3 is TGTGCCATCAGTGAACTAGCGGGAGGGCGGGGGCAGTTCTTC.

The sample holds a few counts of this clonotype. The rearrangement uses TRBV9 and TRBJ2-3; TRBD2 agrees at 7 bases. This CDR3 is 15 amino acids long. Trimming at V came to 0 bases and at J to 6 bases, leaving 7 bases not matched to a gene. The V gene's germline CDR1 is SGDLS and CDR2 YYNGEE. The CDR3 DNA is TGTGCCAGCAGCGTAGAGGGGCGGGAGCGGGATACGCAGTATTTT. It encodes CASSVEGRERDTQYF.

In this sample, this clonotype turned up many times. This sequence joins TRBV15 and TRBJ2-7; 10 bases line up with TRBD1. Losses at the gene ends were 5 bases for V and 6 bases for J; bases not matched to a gene: 10. Per germline, CDR1 LNHNV and CDR2 YYDKDF (reference sequence). The CDR3 has 15 residues. The CDR3 sequence is CATSRKSGTGAEQYF. CDR3 nucleotides: TGTGCCACCAGCCGAAAGTCCGGGACAGGGGCCGAGCAGTACTTC.

This clonotype was counted a single time. V and J are TRBV5-1 and TRBJ1-5, with D possibly matching TRBD1 (5 bases). Between the trimmed V and J ends, which lost 1 base and 7 bases, there was a span of 15 bases. The CDR3 covers 15 residues. Germline V gene lookup returns CDR1 SGHRS and CDR2 YFSETQ. CDR3 residues: CASSLSPGRGQPQHF. CDR3 bases: TGCGCCAGCAGCTTGTCTCCCGGGCGGGGGCAGCCCCAGCATTTT.

The V call is TRBV11-2, the J call TRBJ2-3, with D perhaps TRBD2 (6 bases). Trimming removed 0 bases from V and 3 bases from J, with 31 bases in between. The CDR3 loop spans 22 amino acids. The V gene's germline CDR1 is SGHAT and CDR2 FQNNGV. CDR3: CASSLDVAGSGPMPDPTDTQYF. DNA for the CDR3: TGTGCCAGCAGCTTAGACGTGGCGGGTAGCGGCCCCATGCCCGATCCGACAGATACGCAGTATTTT.

This clonotype was picked up many times. This sequence joins TRBV20-1 and TRBJ2-5; maybe TRBD1 (6 bases). CDR3 size: 13 residues. Trimming stripped 0 bases from V and 7 bases from J, with 12 bases between. Looked up from germline, CDR1 is DFQATT and CDR2 is SNEGSKA (reference sequence). As DNA, the CDR3 is TGCAGTGCTAGAGAAGGGGGTGTGGGGACCCAGTACTTC. This gives the protein CSAREGGVGTQYF.

As concerns this clonotype: This may stem from a read error, because a much larger clone lies one nucleotide away. V usage is TRBV12-3 or TRBV12-4 and J usage is TRBJ2-5; a weak D match, TRBD1 (6 bases). The CDR3 length is 14 residues. The V gene lost 6 bases and the J gene lost 4 bases, with 15 bases spanning the gap. The CDR3 DNA sequence: TGTGCCAGCAGCCGCACCGGGACAATAGAGACCCAGTACTTC. Its protein is CASSRTGTIETQYF.

J is TRBJ1-2 and V is TRBV6-2 or TRBV6-3; D gene uncertain. V was trimmed by 4 bases and J by 2 bases, leaving 5 bases between them. The CDR3 spans 12 residues. The germline CDR1 and CDR2 sequences are MNHEY and SVGEGT. Here the CDR3 DNA reads TGTGCCAGCAGTTCCCGAAACTATGGCTACACCTTC. Translation gives CASSSRNYGYTF.

The chain couples TRBV20-1 to TRBJ1-1; D is possibly TRBD1 (6 bases). This CDR3 is built from 14 residues. V shed 1 base and J shed 1 base, with 10 bases lying between them. Germline CDR1 and CDR2: DFQATT and SNEGSKA (reference sequence). CDR3 amino acids: CSARGGASNTEAFF. DNA for the CDR3: TGCAGTGCTAGAGGGGGGGCTTCGAACACTGAAGCTTTCTTT.

This clonotype showed up just a few times. The chain combines TRBV4-2 with TRBJ2-3; 7 positions agree with TRBD2. Germline V CDR1 and CDR2: LGHNA, YNFKEQ. After removal of 3 bases from V and 10 bases from J, the junction contained 10 bases not matched to a gene. The CDR3 loop spans 14 amino acids. The CDR3 DNA is TGTGCCAGCAGCCAGGCAGGCGGGAGCGATGCGCAGTATTTT. Translation gives CASSQAGGSDAQYF.

The CDR3 DNA reads TGTGCCAGCAGCCTAGCGGCCACCGGGGAGCTGTTTTTT. It yields the protein CASSLAATGELFF. V usage is TRBV7-3 and J usage is TRBJ2-2; 7 bases map to TRBD2. Unmatched junction bases numbered 1, after V lost 5 bases and J lost 4 bases. The CDR3 sequence is 13 residues long. Germline assignment: CDR1 SGHTA and CDR2 FQGTGA.

This chain uses TRBV29-1 with TRBJ1-1; 10 nucleotides agree with TRBD1. The CDR3 length is 13 residues. V was clipped by 4 bases and J by 5 bases; unmatched bases: 4. From germline, CDR1 is SQVTM and CDR2 ANQGSEA. The CDR3 loop is CSVVGQGRTEAFF. Written as DNA, the CDR3 is TGCAGCGTTGTGGGACAGGGGAGGACTGAAGCTTTCTTT.

The chain carries TRBV5-4 and TRBJ2-7; TRBD2 is a possible D gene (7 bases). CDR3 length: 14 amino acids. The V gene's germline CDR1 is SGHNT and CDR2 YYREEE (reference sequence). Trimming shortened V by 4 bases and J by 4 bases, and 15 bases separated the two germline ends. DNA for the CDR3: TGTGCCAGCAGCCGAAGCGGGACACTGTACGAGCAGTACTTC. It yields the protein CASSRSGTLYEQYF.

The chain recombines TRBV6-2 or TRBV6-3 with TRBJ2-7; maybe TRBD2 (6 bases). CDR3 length equals 14 residues. V was trimmed by 2 bases and J by 2 bases, leaving 10 bases between them. The germline V gene has CDR1 MNHEY and CDR2 SVGEGT. The CDR3 sequence: CASSYTGLTYEQYF. For the CDR3, the DNA is TGTGCCAGCAGTTACACTGGACTAACCTACGAGCAGTACTTC.

The rearrangement links TRBV24-1 to TRBJ2-1; 7 bases are shared with TRBD2. V gave up 3 bases and J gave up 5 bases; unmatched junction bases: 6. Germline CDR1 is KGHDR and CDR2 is SFDVKD. There are 15 residues in the CDR3. The CDR3 sequence: CATSDRGETNNEQFF. DNA for the CDR3: TGTGCCACCAGTGATCGGGGGGAGACAAACAATGAGCAGTTCTTC.

V and J are TRBV5-4 and TRBJ2-4, with D tentatively TRBD1 or TRBD2 (5 bases each). There are 13 residues in the CDR3. V dropped 3 bases and J dropped 6 bases, with 10 bases sitting between them. Looked up from germline, CDR1 is SGHNT and CDR2 is YYREEE (reference sequence). The DNA for the CDR3 is TGTGCCAGCAGCTCGGGGACGGGAAACATTCAGTACTTC. Translating gives CASSSGTGNIQYF.

The V call is TRBV12-3 or TRBV12-4, the J call TRBJ1-2; D remains ambiguous. The CDR3 sequence is 15 residues long. V was shortened by 8 bases and J by 1 base, with 17 bases between the two germline ends. The CDR3 sequence: CASGIGKTINYGYTF. The CDR3 nucleotides read TGTGCCAGCGGCATTGGAAAGACTATTAACTATGGCTACACCTTC.

The rearrangement uses TRBV6-6 and TRBJ2-7; the D gene is possibly TRBD1 (5 bases). Germline V gene lookup returns CDR1 MNHNY and CDR2 SVGAGI (reference sequence). V lost 8 bases and J 6 bases, leaving 14 bases between the germline ends. The length of the CDR3 is 12 residues. CDR3 amino acids: CASSGKILEQYF. In DNA, the CDR3 is TGTGCCAGCTCAGGGAAGATCCTCGAGCAGTACTTC.

Only a few counts were recorded for this clonotype. The rearrangement links TRBV7-9 to TRBJ2-7; D perhaps matches TRBD2 (6 bases). The CDR3 extends over 14 amino acids. Germline CDR1 SEHNR, CDR2 FQNEAQ (reference sequence). Trimming left V 3 bases short and J 0 bases short, with 9 bases between. The CDR3 region has the DNA TGTGCCAGCAGCTTTGGGGGGAACTCCTACGAGCAGTACTTC. Encoded protein: CASSFGGNSYEQYF. Based on the CDR3 plus reference TRBV7-9 and TRBJ2-7, the full variable domain is DTGVSQNPRHKITKRGQNVTFRCDPISEHNRLYWYRQTLGQGPEFLTYFQNEAQLEKSRLLSDRFSAERPKGSFSTLEIQRTEQGDSAMYLCASSFGGNSYEQYFGPGTRLTVT.

This chain uses TRBV14 with TRBJ1-1; D not resolved. There are 16 residues in the CDR3. From germline, CDR1 is SGHDN and CDR2 FVKESK. Trimming took off 5 bases at V and 1 base at J, with 17 bases between the two ends. The CDR3 region is CASSRKDGRENTEAFF. In DNA, the CDR3 is TGTGCCAGCAGCAGGAAGGACGGCCGGGAGAACACTGAAGCTTTCTTT. The full variable domain, with the rest looked up from reference TRBV14 and TRBJ1-1, is EAGVTQFPSHSVIEKGQTVTLRCDPISGHDNLYWYRRVMGKEIKFLLHFVKESKQDESGMPNNRFLAERTGGTYSTLKVQPAELEDSGVYFCASSRKDGRENTEAFFGQGTRLTVV.

The chain is built from TRBV2 and TRBJ2-2, with D maybe TRBD1 (6 bases). Germline-derived CDR1 and CDR2 are SNHLY and FYNNEI. Between the trimmed V and J ends, which lost 8 bases and 5 bases, there was a span of 18 bases. The CDR3 is 15 amino acids. CDR3 sequence reads: CASRHGAGDTGELFF. The CDR3 DNA follows: TGTGCCAGCCGCCACGGGGCAGGGGATACCGGGGAGCTGTTTTTT. Looking up the rest from reference TRBV2 and TRBJ2-2 gives the full variable domain: EPEVTQTPSHQVTQMGQEVILRCVPISNHLYFYWYRQILGQKVEFLVSFYNNEISEKSEIFDDQFSVERPDGSNFTLKIRSTKLEDSAMYFCASRHGAGDTGELFFGEGSRLTVL.

This rearrangement joins TRBV6-6 to TRBJ2-3; 9 bases match TRBD2. Germline values: CDR1 MNHNY, CDR2 SVGAGI (reference sequence). The CDR3 loop spans 16 amino acids. The V gene end was trimmed by 2 bases and the J gene end by 6 bases; junction bases not matched to a gene: 9. CDR3 sequence: CASSYAREGLSDTQYF. In DNA form, the CDR3 reads TGTGCCAGCAGTTACGCGCGGGAGGGCCTTTCTGATACGCAGTATTTT.